This TCR beta chain was recovered during a study of OX40 agonist ivuxolimab in advanced cancers. Study as a whole: Ivuxolimab, an antibody that agonizes OX40 (CD134), was administered to the patients. Three dose-escalation patients had partial responses: one with hepatocellular carcinoma and two with cutaneous melanoma.

Sampling of blood occurred at baseline, cycle 4 day 1, and cycle 7 day 1. About this clone: Antigen: not known.

Sequencing was performed with immunoSEQ multiplex PCR; in TCRdb, only in-frame clones are kept and a portion is missing. Altogether about 82,000 clones are present, approximately 89% being singletons, with the ten largest covering 2.4%. General study points: Low clonal expansion, among the lowest seen, marked partial responders at 0.1-3.0 mg/kg.

The CDR3 loop spans 14 amino acids. Trimming took off 4 bases at V and 8 bases at J, with 15 bases between the two ends. CDR1 is SGHTA, CDR2 FQGNSA, per germline. The rearrangement uses TRBV7-2 and TRBJ2-4, with D tentatively TRBD2 (6 bases). The source was CD4+ or CD8+ T cells sorted from blood, collected in a trial of the OX40 agonist ivuxolimab. The clonotype was recovered from an adult with an advanced solid tumor such as melanoma, head and neck, liver or kidney cancer. The CDR3 loop is CASSSLAAWDIQYF. The CDR3 region has the DNA TGTGCCAGCAGCTCATTAGCGGCTTGGGACATTCAGTACTTC.